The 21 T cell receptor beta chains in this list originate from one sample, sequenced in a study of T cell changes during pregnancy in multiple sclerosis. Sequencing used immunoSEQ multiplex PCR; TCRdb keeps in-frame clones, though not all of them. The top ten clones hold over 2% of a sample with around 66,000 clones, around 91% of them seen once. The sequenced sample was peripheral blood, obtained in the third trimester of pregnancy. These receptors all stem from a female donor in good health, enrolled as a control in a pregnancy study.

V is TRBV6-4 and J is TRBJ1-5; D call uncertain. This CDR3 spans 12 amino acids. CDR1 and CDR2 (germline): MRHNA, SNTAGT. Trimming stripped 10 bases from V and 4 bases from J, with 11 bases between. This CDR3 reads CATILPNQPQHF. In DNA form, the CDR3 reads TGTGCCACCATTCTACCTAATCAGCCCCAGCATTTT.

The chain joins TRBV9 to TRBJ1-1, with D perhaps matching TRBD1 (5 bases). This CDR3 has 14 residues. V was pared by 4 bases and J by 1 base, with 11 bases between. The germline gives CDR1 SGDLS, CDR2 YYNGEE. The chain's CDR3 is CASSPQGQNTEAFF. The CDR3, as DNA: TGTGCCAGCAGCCCCCAAGGACAGAACACTGAAGCTTTCTTT.

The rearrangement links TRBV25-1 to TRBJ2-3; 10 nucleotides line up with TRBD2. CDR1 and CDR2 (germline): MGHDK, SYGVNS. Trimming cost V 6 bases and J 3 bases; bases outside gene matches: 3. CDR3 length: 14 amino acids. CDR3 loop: CASRLAGLTDTQYF. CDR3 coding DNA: TGTGCCAGCAGACTAGCGGGATTAACAGATACGCAGTATTTT.

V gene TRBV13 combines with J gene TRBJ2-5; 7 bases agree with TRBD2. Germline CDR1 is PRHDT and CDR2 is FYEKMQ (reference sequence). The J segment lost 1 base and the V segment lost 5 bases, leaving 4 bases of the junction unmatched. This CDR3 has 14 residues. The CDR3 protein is CASSPSGAQETQYF. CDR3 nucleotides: TGTGCCAGCAGCCCCAGCGGGGCCCAAGAGACCCAGTACTTC.

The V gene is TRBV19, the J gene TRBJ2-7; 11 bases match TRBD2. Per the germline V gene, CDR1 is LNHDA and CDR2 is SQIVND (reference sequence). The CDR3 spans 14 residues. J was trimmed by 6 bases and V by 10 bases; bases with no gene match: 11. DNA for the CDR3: TGTGCCACCCAGTCGCTAGCGGGAGGACCCGAGCAGTACTTC. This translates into CATQSLAGGPEQYF.

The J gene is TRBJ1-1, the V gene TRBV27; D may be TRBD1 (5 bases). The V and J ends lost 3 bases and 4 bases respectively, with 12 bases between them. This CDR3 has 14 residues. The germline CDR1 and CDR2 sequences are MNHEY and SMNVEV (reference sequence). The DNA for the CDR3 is TGTGCCAGCAGTTTTTTTGGGGGGACCACTGAAGCTTTCTTT. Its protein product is CASSFFGGTTEAFF.

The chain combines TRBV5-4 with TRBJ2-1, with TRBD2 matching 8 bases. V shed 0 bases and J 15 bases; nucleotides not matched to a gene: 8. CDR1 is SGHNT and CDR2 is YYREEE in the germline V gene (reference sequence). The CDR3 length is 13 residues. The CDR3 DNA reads TGTGCCAGCAGCTTGGAACGGGGGGGCCGCGGGTTCTTC. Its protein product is CASSLERGGRGFF.

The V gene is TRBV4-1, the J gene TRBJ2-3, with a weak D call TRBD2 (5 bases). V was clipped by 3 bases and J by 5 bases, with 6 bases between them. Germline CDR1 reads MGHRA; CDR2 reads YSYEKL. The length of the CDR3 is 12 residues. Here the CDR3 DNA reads TGCGCCAGCAGCCAGGGAGTAGATACGCAGTATTTT. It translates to CASSQGVDTQYF.

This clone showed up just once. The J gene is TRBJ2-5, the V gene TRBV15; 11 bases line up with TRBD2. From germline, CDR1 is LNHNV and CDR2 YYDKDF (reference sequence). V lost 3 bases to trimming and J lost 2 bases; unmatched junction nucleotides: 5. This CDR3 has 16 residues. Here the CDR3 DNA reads TGTGCCACCAGCAGTGGACTAGCGGGCCTTCAAGAGACCCAGTACTTC. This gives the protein CATSSGLAGLQETQYF.

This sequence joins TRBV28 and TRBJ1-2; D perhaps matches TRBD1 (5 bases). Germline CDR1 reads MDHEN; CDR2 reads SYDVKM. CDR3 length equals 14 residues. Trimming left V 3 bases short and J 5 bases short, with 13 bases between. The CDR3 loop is CASSLRQGTYGYTF. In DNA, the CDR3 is TGTGCCAGCAGTTTGCGGCAGGGCACGTATGGCTACACCTTC.

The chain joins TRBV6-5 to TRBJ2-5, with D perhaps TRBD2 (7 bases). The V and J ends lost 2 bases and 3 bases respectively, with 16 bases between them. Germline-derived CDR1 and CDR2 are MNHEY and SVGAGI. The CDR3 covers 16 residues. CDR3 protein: CASSYRGGGKEETQYF. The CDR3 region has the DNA TGTGCCAGCAGTTACAGGGGGGGAGGAAAAGAAGAGACCCAGTACTTC.

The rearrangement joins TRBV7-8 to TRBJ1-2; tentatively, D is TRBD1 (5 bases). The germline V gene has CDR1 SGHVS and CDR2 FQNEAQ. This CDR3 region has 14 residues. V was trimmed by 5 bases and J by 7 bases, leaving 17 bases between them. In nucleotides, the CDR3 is TGTGCCAGCAGCCTCCTCAAGGGGATGGGTGGCTACACCTTC. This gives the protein CASSLLKGMGGYTF.

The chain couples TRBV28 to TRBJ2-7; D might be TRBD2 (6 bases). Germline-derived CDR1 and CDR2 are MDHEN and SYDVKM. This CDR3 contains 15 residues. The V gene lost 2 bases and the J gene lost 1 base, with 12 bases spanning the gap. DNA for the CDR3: TGTGCCAGCAGTTTAGGGGGGACGGGATCCTACGAGCAGTACTTC. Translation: CASSLGGTGSYEQYF.

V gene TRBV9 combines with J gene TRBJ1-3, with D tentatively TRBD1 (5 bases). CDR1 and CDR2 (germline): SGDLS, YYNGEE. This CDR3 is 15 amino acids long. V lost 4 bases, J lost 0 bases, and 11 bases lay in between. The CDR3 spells CASSPRGSSGNTIYF. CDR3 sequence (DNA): TGTGCCAGCAGCCCAAGGGGCAGCTCTGGAAACACCATATATTTT. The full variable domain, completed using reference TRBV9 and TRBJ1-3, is DSGVTQTPKHLITATGQRVTLRCSPRSGDLSVYWYQQSLDQGLQFLIQYYNGEERAKGNILERFSAQQFPDLHSELNLSSLELGDSALYFCASSPRGSSGNTIYFGEGSWLTVV.

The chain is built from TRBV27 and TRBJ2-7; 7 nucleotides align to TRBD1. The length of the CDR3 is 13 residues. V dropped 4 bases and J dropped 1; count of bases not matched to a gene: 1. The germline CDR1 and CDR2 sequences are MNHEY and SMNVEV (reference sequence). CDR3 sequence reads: CASSWGQSYEQYF. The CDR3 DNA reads TGTGCCAGCAGTTGGGGACAGTCCTACGAGCAGTACTTC.

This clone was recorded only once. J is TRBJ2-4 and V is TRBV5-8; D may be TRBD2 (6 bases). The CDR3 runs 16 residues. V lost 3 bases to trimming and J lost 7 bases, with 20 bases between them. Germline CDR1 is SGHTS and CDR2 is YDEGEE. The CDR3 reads CASSWREREARNIQYF. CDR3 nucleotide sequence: TGTGCCAGCAGCTGGCGGGAACGCGAAGCCAGGAACATTCAGTACTTC. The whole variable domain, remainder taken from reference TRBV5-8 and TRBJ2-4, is EAGVTQSPTHLIKTRGQQATLRCSPISGHTSVYWYQQALGLGLQFLLWYDEGEERNRGNFPPRFSGRQFPNYSSELNVNALELEDSALYLCASSWREREARNIQYFGAGTRLSVL.

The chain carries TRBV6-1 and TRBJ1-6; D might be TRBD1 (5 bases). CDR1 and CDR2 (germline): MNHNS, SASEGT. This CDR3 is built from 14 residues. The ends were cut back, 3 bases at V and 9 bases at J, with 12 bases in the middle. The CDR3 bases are TGTGCCAGCAGTGACGGGGGTTGGGGTTCACCCCTCCACTTT. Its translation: CASSDGGWGSPLHF.

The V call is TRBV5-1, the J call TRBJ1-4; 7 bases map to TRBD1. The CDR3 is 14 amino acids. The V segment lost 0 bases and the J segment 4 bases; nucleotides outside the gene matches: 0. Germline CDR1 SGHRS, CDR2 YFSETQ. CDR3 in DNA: TGCGCCAGCAGCTTGGGACAGGGTAATGAAAAACTGTTTTTT. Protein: CASSLGQGNEKLFF.

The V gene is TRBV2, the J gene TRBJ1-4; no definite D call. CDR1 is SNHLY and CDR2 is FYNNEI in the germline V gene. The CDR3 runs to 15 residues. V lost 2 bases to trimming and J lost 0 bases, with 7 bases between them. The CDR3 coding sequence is TGTGCCAGCAGTGAAACTAGACCAACTAATGAAAAACTGTTTTTT. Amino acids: CASSETRPTNEKLFF.

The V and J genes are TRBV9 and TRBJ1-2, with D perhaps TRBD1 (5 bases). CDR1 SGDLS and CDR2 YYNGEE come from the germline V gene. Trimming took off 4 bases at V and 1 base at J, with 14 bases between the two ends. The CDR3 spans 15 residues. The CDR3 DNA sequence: TGTGCCAGCAGCCCCCAAAGACAGTATAACTATGGCTACACCTTC. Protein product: CASSPQRQYNYGYTF.

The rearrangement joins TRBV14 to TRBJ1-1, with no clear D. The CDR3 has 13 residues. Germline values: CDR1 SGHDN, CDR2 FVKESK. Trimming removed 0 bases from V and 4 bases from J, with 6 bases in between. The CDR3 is CASSQDLRTEAFF. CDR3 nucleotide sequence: TGTGCCAGCAGCCAAGATCTTCGCACTGAAGCTTTCTTT.